This TCR beta chain comes out of a study of blood T cell repertoires in COVID-19. Whole-study context: COVID-19 samples collected from the United States, Italy and Spain covered acute and convalescent phases. PBMCs, B-cell-depleted T cells, or T cells provided the cDNA or gDNA that made up the material.

Original methodology: Scientists estimated how many nucleated cells there were by amplifying reference gene primers. Clones were sequenced by immunoSEQ multiplex PCR, and TCRdb holds only the in-frame ones, with some missing. That table furnishes V, J and clone size, whereas the DNA furnished D and trimming. The table records about 140,000 clones, about nine tenths of them present only once. CDR3 length: 14 residues. The V gene lost 5 bases and the J gene lost 0 bases, with 7 bases spanning the gap. The germline V gene has CDR1 MDHEN and CDR2 SYDVKM. The specimen sequenced was peripheral blood. This clonotype was obtained from a man aged 50 or older with active or convalescent COVID-19. The rearrangement uses TRBV28 and TRBJ1-4; D is ambiguous. The CDR3 sequence: CASSLRTTNEKLFF. In nucleotides, the CDR3 is TGTGCCAGCAGTCTACGAACAACTAATGAAAAACTGTTTTTT.